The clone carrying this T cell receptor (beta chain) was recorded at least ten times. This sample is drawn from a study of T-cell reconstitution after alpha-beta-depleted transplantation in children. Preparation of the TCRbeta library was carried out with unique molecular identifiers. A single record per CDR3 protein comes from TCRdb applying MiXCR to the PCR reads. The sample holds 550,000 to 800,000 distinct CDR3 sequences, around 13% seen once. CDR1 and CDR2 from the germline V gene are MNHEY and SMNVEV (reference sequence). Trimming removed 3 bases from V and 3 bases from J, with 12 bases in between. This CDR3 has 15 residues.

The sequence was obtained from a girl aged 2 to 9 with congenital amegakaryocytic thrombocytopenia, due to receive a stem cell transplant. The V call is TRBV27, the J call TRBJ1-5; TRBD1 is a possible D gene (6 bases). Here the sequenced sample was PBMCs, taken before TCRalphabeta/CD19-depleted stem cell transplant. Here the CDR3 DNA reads TGTGCCAGCAGTTTGCGGCAGGGGTACAATCAGCCCCAGCATTTT. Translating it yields CASSLRQGYNQPQHF.